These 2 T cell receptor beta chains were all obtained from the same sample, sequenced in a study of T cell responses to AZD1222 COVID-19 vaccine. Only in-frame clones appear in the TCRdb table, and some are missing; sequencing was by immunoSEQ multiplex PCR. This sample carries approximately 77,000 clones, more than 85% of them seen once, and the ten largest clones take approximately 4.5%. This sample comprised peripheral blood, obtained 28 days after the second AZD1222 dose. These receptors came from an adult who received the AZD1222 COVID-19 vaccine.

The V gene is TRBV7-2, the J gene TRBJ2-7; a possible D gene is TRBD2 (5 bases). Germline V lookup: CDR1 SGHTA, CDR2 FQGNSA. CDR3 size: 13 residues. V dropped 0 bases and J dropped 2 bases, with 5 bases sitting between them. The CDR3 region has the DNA TGTGCCAGCAGCTTAGCGGGAGCCTACGAGCAGTACTTC. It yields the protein CASSLAGAYEQYF.

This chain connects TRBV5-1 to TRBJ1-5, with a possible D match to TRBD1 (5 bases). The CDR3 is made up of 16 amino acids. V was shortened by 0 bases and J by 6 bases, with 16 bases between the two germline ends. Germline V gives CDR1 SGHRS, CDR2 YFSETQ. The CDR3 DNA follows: TGCGCCAGCAGCTTGGAGGGCGCAGGGTCGGGTCAGCCCCAGCATTTT. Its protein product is CASSLEGAGSGQPQHF.